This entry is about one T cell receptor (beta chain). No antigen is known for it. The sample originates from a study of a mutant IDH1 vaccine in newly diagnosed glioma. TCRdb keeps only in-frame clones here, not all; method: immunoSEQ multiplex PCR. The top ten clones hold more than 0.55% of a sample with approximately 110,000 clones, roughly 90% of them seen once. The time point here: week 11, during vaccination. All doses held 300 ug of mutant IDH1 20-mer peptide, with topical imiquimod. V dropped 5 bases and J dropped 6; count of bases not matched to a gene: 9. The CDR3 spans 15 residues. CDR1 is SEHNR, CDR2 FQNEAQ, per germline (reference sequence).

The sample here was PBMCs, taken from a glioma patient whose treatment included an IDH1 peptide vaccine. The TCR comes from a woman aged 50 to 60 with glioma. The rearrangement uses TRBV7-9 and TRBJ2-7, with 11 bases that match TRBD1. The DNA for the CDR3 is TGTGCCAGCAGCCGAAGTGGACAGGGGGCAGGCGAGCAGTACTTC. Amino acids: CASSRSGQGAGEQYF.